The 27 T cell receptor beta chains listed next were all sequenced from one sample in a study of cytomegalovirus exposure and HLA in healthy donors. PCR amplification relied on 60 Vbeta primers (plus 13 Jbeta primers). Method: immunoSEQ multiplex PCR; TCRdb's copy keeps in-frame clones and lacks some. The data hold about 84,000 clones, with around 80% observed a single time. Sequencing was carried out using PBMCs. The receptors come from a male donor in good health and CMV-seropositive.

The V and J genes are TRBV29-1 and TRBJ2-1; tentatively, D is TRBD1 (5 bases). CDR3 length equals 13 residues. Germline loops: CDR1 SQVTM, CDR2 ANQGSEA. Deletions cut 2 bases from V and 9 bases from J, with 14 bases between. The CDR3 loop reads CSVELSRAAEQFF. CDR3 nucleotides: TGCAGCGTTGAACTGTCCAGGGCTGCTGAGCAGTTCTTC.

The CDR3 nucleotides read TGCGCCAGCAGCCAAGATCTAGGAGGGGCGAATAATGAAAAACTGTTTTTT. Amino acid sequence: CASSQDLGGANNEKLFF. The chain links TRBV4-3 to TRBJ1-4; tentative D call: TRBD1 (5 bases). Per the germline V gene, CDR1 is LGHNA and CDR2 is YSLEER. The CDR3 contains 17 residues. V was shortened by 0 bases and J by 4 bases, with 15 bases between the two germline ends.

The chain links TRBV6-1 to TRBJ1-2; maybe TRBD1 (5 bases). Looked up from germline, CDR1 is MNHNS and CDR2 is SASEGT. V shed 10 bases and J shed 1 base, with 19 bases lying between them. CDR3 length: 15 amino acids. For the CDR3, the DNA is TGTGCCACCGAAACGCAGGGTCCCTATAACTATGGCTACACCTTC. It translates to CATETQGPYNYGYTF.

The V gene is TRBV9, the J gene TRBJ2-5, with 9 bases lining up with TRBD2. The CDR3 covers 15 residues. Per the germline V gene, CDR1 is SGDLS and CDR2 is YYNGEE. With V trimmed by 3 bases and J by 5 bases, 8 bases remained unmatched. The CDR3 sequence: CASSDSGSVGETQYF. The CDR3 region has the DNA TGTGCCAGCAGCGATAGCGGGAGTGTCGGGGAGACCCAGTACTTC.

The chain links TRBV6-6 to TRBJ2-5; TRBD2 matches 10 bases. The tail of the sequence fits TRBJ2-7 better, so the J call may be wrong. The CDR3 loop spans 16 amino acids. Germline CDR1 MNHNY, CDR2 SVGAGI (reference sequence). The DNA for the CDR3 is TGTGCCAGCAGTTCTGGGCTAGCGGGAGTCGGGTACGAGCAGTACTTC. This translates into CASSSGLAGVGYEQYF.

This chain connects TRBV9 to TRBJ2-5; 10 bases fit TRBD2. Per the germline V gene, CDR1 is SGDLS and CDR2 is YYNGEE. This CDR3 spans 17 amino acids. V trimming: 0 bases; J trimming: 5 bases; junction bases outside the gene matches: 10. This chain's CDR3 is CASSVDTSGMLMETQYF. CDR3 sequence (DNA): TGTGCCAGCAGCGTAGATACTAGCGGGATGTTGATGGAGACCCAGTACTTC.

This clone showed up just a few times. The V and J genes are TRBV7-9 and TRBJ1-2, with D unresolved. This CDR3 contains 13 residues. Trimming stripped 4 bases from V and 1 base from J, with 7 bases between. Germline values: CDR1 SEHNR, CDR2 FQNEAQ (reference sequence). The CDR3, as DNA: TGTGCCAGCAGCTCGGTCGGTAACTATGGCTACACCTTC. It specifies CASSSVGNYGYTF.

A single count supports this clone. The chain couples TRBV9 to TRBJ2-1, with D possibly TRBD1 on 5 matching bases. Germline V gene lookup returns CDR1 SGDLS and CDR2 YYNGEE. V was clipped by 4 bases and J by 8 bases, with 10 bases between them. This CDR3 is 12 amino acids long. CDR3 region: CASSSGHDEQFF. As DNA, the CDR3 is TGTGCCAGCAGCTCAGGGCACGATGAGCAGTTCTTC.

CDR3 sequence: CASSPHGLAGGLDEQFF. In nucleotides, the CDR3 is TGTGCCAGCAGCCCACATGGACTAGCGGGAGGGCTGGATGAGCAGTTCTTC. This rearrangement joins TRBV7-9 to TRBJ2-1, with TRBD2 matching over 15 bases. V shed 5 bases and J 8 bases; nucleotides not matched to a gene: 10. CDR1 is SEHNR, CDR2 FQNEAQ, per germline (reference sequence). The CDR3 covers 17 residues.

The J gene is TRBJ1-3, the V gene TRBV4-1; D call uncertain. CDR3 length equals 15 residues. Deletions cut 3 bases from V and 0 bases from J, with 9 bases between. Germline V gene sequence: CDR1 MGHRA, CDR2 YSYEKL. CDR3 protein: CASSQLQTSGNTIYF. The DNA of the CDR3 is TGCGCCAGCAGCCAGCTACAGACCTCTGGAAACACCATATATTTT.

J is TRBJ2-5 and V is TRBV6-4, with D possibly being TRBD1 (6 bases). Germline values: CDR1 MRHNA, CDR2 SNTAGT. The CDR3 has 15 residues. The V gene lost 6 bases and the J gene lost 2 bases, with 16 bases spanning the gap. CDR3 sequence (DNA): TGTGCCAGCAGCTTTAATGGGGGCGGTCAAGAGACCCAGTACTTC. Amino acids: CASSFNGGGQETQYF.

This chain links TRBV27 with TRBJ1-5; the match to TRBD1 covers 8 bases. This CDR3 contains 18 residues. In germline, CDR1 is MNHEY, CDR2 SMNVEV (reference sequence). V trimming: 5 bases; J trimming: 2 bases; junction bases outside the gene matches: 14. CDR3 nucleotides: TGTGCCAGCAGTCCCCGATGGCCAGGGGGCTTGGGCAATCAGCCCCAGCATTTT. This codes for CASSPRWPGGLGNQPQHF.

The chain couples TRBV5-4 to TRBJ1-5, with D hard to call. CDR1 is SGHNT, CDR2 YYREEE, per germline (reference sequence). V dropped 0 bases and J dropped 1 base, with 5 bases sitting between them. The CDR3 totals 14 residues. CDR3 protein: CASSLGGSNQPQHF. The CDR3 region has the DNA TGTGCCAGCAGCTTGGGAGGCAGCAATCAGCCCCAGCATTTT.

The rearrangement uses TRBV7-6 and TRBJ2-3; D might be TRBD1 (6 bases). The CDR3 has 15 amino acids. Germline V gene lookup returns CDR1 SGHVS and CDR2 FNYEAQ. The V end was cut by 4 bases, the J end by 5 bases, with 16 bases between. The CDR3, as DNA: TGTGCCAGCAGCTCCCGGGACACCTCCAGAGATACGCAGTATTTT. This gives the protein CASSSRDTSRDTQYF.

This clone was seen more than once but under ten times. The J gene is TRBJ2-1, the V gene TRBV25-1; 8 bases are shared with TRBD2. Germline values: CDR1 MGHDK, CDR2 SYGVNS. V was pared by 5 bases and J by 5 bases, with 8 bases of the junction left unmatched. The length of the CDR3 is 15 residues. CDR3 in amino acids: CASSRSGSRDNEQFF. CDR3 DNA: TGTGCCAGCAGTCGAAGCGGGAGTAGAGACAATGAGCAGTTCTTC.

The rearrangement joins TRBV6-5 to TRBJ1-1; D unclear. V dropped 0 bases and J dropped 0 bases, with 5 bases sitting between them. Germline-derived CDR1 and CDR2 are MNHEY and SVGAGI. The CDR3 is 14 residues long. The CDR3 sequence is CASSYSGLNTEAFF. The DNA for the CDR3 is TGTGCCAGCAGTTACTCCGGTCTGAACACTGAAGCTTTCTTT.

The chain employs TRBV5-4 and TRBJ2-7; TRBD1 matches 7 bases. This CDR3 has 15 residues. V gave up 0 bases and J gave up 0 bases; unmatched junction bases: 3. CDR1 and CDR2 (germline): SGHNT, YYREEE (reference sequence). As DNA, the CDR3 is TGTGCCAGCAGCTTGGGGACAGGTAGCTCCTACGAGCAGTACTTC. As protein: CASSLGTGSSYEQYF.

The rearrangement joins TRBV7-3 to TRBJ2-1; TRBD2 agrees at 8 bases. The CDR3 is 15 amino acids. V was pared by 1 base and J by 7 bases, with 6 bases of the junction left unmatched. Looked up from germline, CDR1 is SGHTA and CDR2 is FQGTGA. CDR3 in amino acids: CASSLMGGGRNEQFF. CDR3 bases: TGTGCCAGCAGCTTAATGGGCGGGGGGCGGAATGAGCAGTTCTTC.

The chain recombines TRBV19 with TRBJ1-1, with 7 bases that match TRBD1. This CDR3 spans 15 amino acids. J gave up 0 bases and V 4 bases, and 5 bases lay outside the gene matches. Germline V lookup: CDR1 LNHDA, CDR2 SQIVND (reference sequence). The CDR3: CASSTRQGMNTEAFF. The DNA for the CDR3 is TGTGCCAGTAGTACTCGACAGGGAATGAACACTGAAGCTTTCTTT. The variable domain in full, with the rest retrieved from reference TRBV19 and TRBJ1-1, is DGGITQSPKYLFRKEGQNVTLSCEQNLNHDAMYWYRQDPGQGLRLIYYSQIVNDFQKGDIAEGYSVSREKKESFPLTVTSAQKNPTAFYLCASSTRQGMNTEAFFGQGTRLTVV.

V is TRBV28 and J is TRBJ1-2; D ambiguous. The CDR3 loop spans 13 amino acids. Germline lookup yields CDR1 MDHEN and CDR2 SYDVKM. V lost 2 bases and J lost 8, with 12 bases in between. The CDR3: CASSLPTPGGYTF. CDR3 sequence (DNA): TGTGCCAGCAGTTTACCGACCCCCGGGGGCTACACCTTC.

The J gene is TRBJ1-4, the V gene TRBV18; 11 bases are a match to TRBD1. V shed 0 bases and J 8 bases; nucleotides not matched to a gene: 5. The germline V gene has CDR1 KGHSH and CDR2 LQKENI. The CDR3 length is 16 residues. CDR3 bases: TGTGCCAGCTCACCACCGGAGGACAGGGGGCAGGAAAAACTGTTTTTT. Translated: CASSPPEDRGQEKLFF.

This chain joins TRBV15 and TRBJ2-1; no clear D. The CDR3 has 13 amino acids. In germline, CDR1 is LNHNV, CDR2 YYDKDF (reference sequence). V shed 0 bases and J shed 5 bases, with 5 bases lying between them. This CDR3 reads CATSRDPNNEQFF. The DNA of the CDR3 is TGTGCCACCAGCAGAGATCCCAACAATGAGCAGTTCTTC. The whole variable domain, remainder taken from reference TRBV15 and TRBJ2-1, is DAMVIQNPRYQVTQFGKPVTLSCSQTLNHNVMYWYQQKSSQAPKLLFHYYDKDFNNEADTPDNFQSRRPNTSFCFLDIRSPGLGDTAMYLCATSRDPNNEQFFGPGTRLTVL.

V and J are TRBV27 and TRBJ2-1, with D uncertain. Germline assignment: CDR1 MNHEY and CDR2 SMNVEV (reference sequence). Trimming shortened V by 3 bases and J by 0 bases, and 9 bases separated the two germline ends. This CDR3 region has 15 residues. The CDR3 coding sequence is TGTGCCAGCAGTTTGCGGAGTAGCTCCTACAATGAGCAGTTCTTC. Its protein is CASSLRSSSYNEQFF.

Only one count was recorded for this clone. The genes are TRBV10-3 and TRBJ1-2, with D possibly matching TRBD1 (6 bases). The CDR3 length is 14 residues. V shed 10 bases and J shed 3 bases, with 18 bases lying between them. From germline, CDR1 is ENHRY and CDR2 SYGVKD. The CDR3 sequence: CATQSGGQYYGYTF. CDR3 coding DNA: TGTGCCACCCAGAGCGGGGGGCAATACTATGGCTACACCTTC.

This chain connects TRBV5-4 to TRBJ2-1, with D possibly TRBD2 on 6 matching bases. This CDR3 spans 15 amino acids. CDR1 is SGHNT, CDR2 YYREEE, per germline (reference sequence). V dropped 3 bases and J dropped 4 bases, with 14 bases sitting between them. In DNA form, the CDR3 reads TGTGCCAGCAGCTCGGGGGATGGGGGGTACAATGAGCAGTTCTTC. Its protein product is CASSSGDGGYNEQFF.

V and J are TRBV5-1 and TRBJ2-2, with TRBD1 identical over 7 bases. V gave up 2 bases and J gave up 3 bases; unmatched junction bases: 4. The CDR3 has 15 amino acids. Germline lookup yields CDR1 SGHRS and CDR2 YFSETQ. CDR3 residues: CASSFKGADTGELFF. DNA of the CDR3: TGCGCCAGCAGCTTCAAGGGGGCGGACACCGGGGAGCTGTTTTTT.

The chain recombines TRBV6-6 with TRBJ2-7; no clear D gene. Looked up from germline, CDR1 is MNHNY and CDR2 is SVGAGI (reference sequence). V lost 10 bases, J lost 0 bases, and 7 bases lay in between. This CDR3 comprises 11 residues. The CDR3 sequence is CATRFSYEQYF. CDR3 nucleotide sequence: TGTGCCACCCGGTTCTCCTACGAGCAGTACTTC.